The rows below give T cell receptor beta chains drawn from one sample of a study of shared clonotypes between healthy human individuals. The protocol was immunoSEQ multiplex PCR, while the TCRdb copy is restricted to in-frame clones and leaves out a portion. This sample has around 1,000,000 clones, with approximately 80% found just once. Sequenced material: memory CD4+ T cells from PBMCs. These receptors all come from a man between 18 and 35 years old in good health. Some clones in this sample may be carry-over from other donors' samples. Each CDR3 is given with its conserved first and last residue. A D gene is named only where the DNA matches it firmly. Expanded clones get a size class; other rows say once, few or many, or leave the size out.

v_gene	j_gene	len	d_gene	abundance	CDR3aa	CDR3nt
TRBV5-6	TRBJ2-1	15	TRBD1	NA	CASSSTGNTHNEQFF	TGTGCCAGCAGCTCGACAGGGAATACCCACAATGAGCAGTTCTTC
TRBV11-2	TRBJ2-7	14	NA	few	CASSLVSGPLEQYF	TGTGCCAGCAGCTTAGTTAGCGGCCCCCTCGAGCAGTACTTC
TRBV28	TRBJ2-4	18	TRBD2	NA	CASSGRVAGRLAKNIQYF	TGTGCCAGCAGTGGGAGGGTAGCGGGTCGCCTAGCCAAAAACATTCAGTACTTC
TRBV18	TRBJ2-6	17	TRBD1	few	CASSPEAGGFGANVLTF	TGTGCCAGCTCACCAGAGGCAGGGGGATTTGGGGCCAACGTCCTGACTTTC
TRBV5-4	TRBJ2-2	13	NA	NA	CASSVQGYRELFF	TGTGCCAGCAGCGTACAGGGATACCGGGAGCTGTTTTTT
TRBV6-5	TRBJ1-4	16	NA	NA	CASSYSPGRGAEKLFF	TGTGCCAGCAGTTACTCCCCGGGACGGGGAGCAGAAAAACTGTTTTTT
TRBV10-2	TRBJ2-1	15	TRBD2	NA	CASSESREGNNEQFF	TGCGCCAGCAGTGAATCGCGGGAGGGTAACAATGAGCAGTTCTTC
TRBV5-1	TRBJ2-1	17	NA	NA	CASSLMSLASSYNEQFF	TGCGCCAGCAGCTTGATGTCGTTAGCGAGCTCCTACAATGAGCAGTTCTTC
TRBV28	TRBJ2-7	13	NA	NA	CASSPQFGREQYF	TGTGCCAGCAGCCCTCAATTCGGACGCGAGCAGTACTTC
TRBV7-9	TRBJ2-7	19	TRBD2	NA	CASSSLGTSGRALYWEQYF	TGTGCCAGCAGCTCCCTCGGGACTAGCGGGAGGGCCCTGTATTGGGAGCAGTACTTC
TRBV27	TRBJ1-2	16	NA	NA	CASRLKEGTAPYGYTF	TGTGCCAGCAGGCTTAAGGAGGGGACCGCCCCCTATGGCTACACCTTC
TRBV19	TRBJ2-1	16	NA	NA	CASSPPAGRSYNEQFF	TGTGCCAGTAGCCCACCGGCGGGACGTTCCTACAATGAGCAGTTCTTC
TRBV18	TRBJ2-7	14	NA	NA	CASSLTGTSYEQYF	TGTGCCAGCTCACTCACCGGGACAAGCTACGAGCAGTACTTC
TRBV10-1	TRBJ2-7	14	TRBD2	NA	CASSETSGKYEQYF	TGCGCCAGCAGTGAAACTAGCGGAAAGTACGAGCAGTACTTC
TRBV6-1	TRBJ2-1	16	NA	NA	CASSDANRVTGNEQFF	TGTGCCAGCAGTGATGCGAACAGGGTTACGGGCAATGAGCAGTTCTTC
TRBV11-2	TRBJ2-3	15	NA	NA	CASSFHEGRTDTQYF	TGTGCCAGCAGCTTCCACGAGGGCCGGACAGATACGCAGTATTTT
TRBV7-2	TRBJ1-3	15	NA	NA	CASSILDAGHGTIYF	TGTGCCAGCAGCATACTAGATGCGGGCCACGGCACCATATATTTT
TRBV30	TRBJ1-5	17	TRBD1	NA	CAWSTRGGRDSNQPQHF	TGTGCCTGGAGTACCCGAGGGGGCCGGGACAGCAATCAGCCCCAGCATTTT
TRBV7-3	TRBJ2-7	13	NA	NA	CASSAPGNYEQYF	TGTGCCAGCAGCGCGCCCGGGAACTACGAGCAGTACTTC
TRBV5-4	TRBJ1-4	15	NA	NA	CASSLRAADPGKLFF	TGTGCCAGCAGCTTGCGTGCGGCAGACCCTGGAAAACTGTTTTTT
TRBV28	TRBJ1-2	14	NA	NA	CASSFVHGAYGYTF	TGTGCCAGCAGTTTTGTACACGGGGCCTATGGCTACACCTTC
TRBV7-8	TRBJ2-2	16	TRBD1	NA	CASSTRTGNIAGELFF	TGTGCCAGCAGCACCAGGACAGGGAATATCGCCGGGGAGCTGTTTTTT
TRBV7-8	TRBJ2-7	16	TRBD2	NA	CASSSQLAGGIYEQYF	TGTGCCAGCAGCTCCCAACTAGCGGGAGGGATCTACGAGCAGTACTTC
TRBV6-6	TRBJ2-7	14	NA	NA	CASAEVEGMHEQYF	TGTGCCAGCGCAGAGGTTGAGGGGATGCACGAGCAGTACTTC
TRBV5-6	TRBJ2-7	14	NA	once	CASSLLTPRNEQYF	TGTGCCAGCAGCCTACTAACCCCTCGGAACGAGCAGTACTTC
TRBV5-1	TRBJ2-5	17	TRBD2	NA	CASSLVGRGGLAETQYF	TGCGCCAGCAGCTTGGTAGGGAGGGGAGGCCTTGCGGAGACCCAGTACTTC
TRBV6-5	TRBJ2-5	14	NA	NA	CASSYRAAPETQYF	TGTGCCAGCAGTTACCGAGCTGCCCCCGAGACCCAGTACTTC